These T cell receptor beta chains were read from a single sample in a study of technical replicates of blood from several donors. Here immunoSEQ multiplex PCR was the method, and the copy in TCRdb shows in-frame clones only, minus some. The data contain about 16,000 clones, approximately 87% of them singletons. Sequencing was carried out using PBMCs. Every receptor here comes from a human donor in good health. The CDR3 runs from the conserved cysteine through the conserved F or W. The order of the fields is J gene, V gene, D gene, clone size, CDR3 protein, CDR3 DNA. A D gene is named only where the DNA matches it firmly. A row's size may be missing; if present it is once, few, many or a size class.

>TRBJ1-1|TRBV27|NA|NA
CASSQGSEAFF
TGTGCCAGCAGTCAGGGGAGTGAAGCTTTCTTT
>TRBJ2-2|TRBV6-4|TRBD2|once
CASSEAGDTGELFF
TGTGCCAGCAGTGAAGCGGGGGACACCGGGGAGCTGTTTTTT
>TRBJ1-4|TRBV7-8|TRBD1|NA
CASSLVLGTGISVREKLFF
TGTGCCAGCAGCTTAGTACTCGGGACAGGGATCAGCGTACGTGAAAAACTGTTTTTT
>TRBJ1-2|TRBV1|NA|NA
CTSSTHRIAPINYGYTF
TGCACCAGCAGCACCCACAGGATAGCACCCATTAACTATGGCTACACCTTC
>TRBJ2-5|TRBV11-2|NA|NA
CASSPLRGPPQETQYF
TGTGCCAGCAGCCCGCTACGGGGTCCCCCACAAGAGACCCAGTACTTC
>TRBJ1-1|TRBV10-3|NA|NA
CAISDSGTLNTEAFF
TGTGCCATCAGTGATTCCGGGACTCTGAACACTGAAGCTTTCTTT
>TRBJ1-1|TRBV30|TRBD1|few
CATRQGLRGTEAFF
TGTGCAACACGACAGGGCCTTCGTGGAACTGAAGCTTTCTTT
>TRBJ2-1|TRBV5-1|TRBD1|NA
CASSFTGTGTSNEQFF
TGCGCCAGCAGCTTCACCGGGACAGGGACATCTAATGAGCAGTTCTTC
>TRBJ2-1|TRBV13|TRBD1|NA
CASSPQGAFVDEQFF
TGCGCCAGCAGCCCACAGGGGGCGTTTGTCGATGAGCAGTTCTTC
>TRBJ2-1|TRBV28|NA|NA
CASRPRLGSNEQFF
TGTGCCAGCAGGCCCCGACTGGGTTCCAATGAGCAGTTCTTC
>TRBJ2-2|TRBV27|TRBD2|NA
CASRAGGPNTGELFF
TGTGCCAGCAGGGCGGGAGGTCCGAACACCGGGGAGCTGTTTTTT
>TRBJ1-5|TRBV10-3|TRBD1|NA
CAISESRQGEQPQHF
TGTGCCATCAGTGAGTCACGACAGGGAGAACAGCCCCAGCATTTT
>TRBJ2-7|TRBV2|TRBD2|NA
CASSSLYGTSAHEQYF
TGTGCCAGCAGTTCCCTCTACGGGACTAGCGCTCATGAGCAGTACTTC
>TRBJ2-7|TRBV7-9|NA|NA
CASSHRQDNYEQYF
TGTGCCAGCAGCCACCGACAGGACAACTACGAGCAGTACTTC
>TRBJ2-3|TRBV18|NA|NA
CASSRDFTDTQYF
TGTGCCAGCTCGCGGGACTTCACAGATACGCAGTATTTT
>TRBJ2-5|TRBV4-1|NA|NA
CASSQPRQAEETQYF
TGCGCCAGCAGCCAACCGCGCCAAGCGGAGGAGACCCAGTACTTC
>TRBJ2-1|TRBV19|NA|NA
CASSSRGSYNEQFF
TGTGCCAGTAGTTCACGGGGGTCCTACAATGAGCAGTTCTTC
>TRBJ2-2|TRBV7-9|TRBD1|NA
CASSSPGQGMNTGELFF
TGTGCCAGCAGTTCACCGGGACAGGGAATGAACACCGGGGAGCTGTTTTTT
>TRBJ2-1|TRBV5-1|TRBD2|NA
CASSPGLAGGYNEQFF
TGCGCCAGCAGCCCGGGACTAGCGGGAGGCTACAATGAGCAGTTCTTC
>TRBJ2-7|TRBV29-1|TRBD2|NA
CSVGQGGNEQYF
TGCAGCGTTGGGCAGGGAGGGAACGAGCAGTACTTC
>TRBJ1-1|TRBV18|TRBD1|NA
CASSPRQGPNTEAFF
TGTGCCAGCTCACCGAGACAGGGACCGAACACTGAAGCTTTCTTT
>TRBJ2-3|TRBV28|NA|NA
CASSPGTGAGDTQYF
TGTGCCAGCAGTCCGGGGACGGGAGCAGGAGATACGCAGTATTTT
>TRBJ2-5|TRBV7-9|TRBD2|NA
CASSALAGGTSGMEETQYF
TGTGCCAGCAGCGCCCTCGCCGGTGGGACTAGCGGGATGGAAGAGACCCAGTACTTC
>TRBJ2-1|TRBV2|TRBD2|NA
CASRELRLAGHEQFF
TGTGCCAGCAGGGAACTTAGACTAGCGGGACATGAGCAGTTCTTC
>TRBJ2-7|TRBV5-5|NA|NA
CASSLDPGAAYEQYF
TGTGCCAGCAGCTTGGATCCAGGGGCAGCCTACGAGCAGTACTTC
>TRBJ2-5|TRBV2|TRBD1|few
CASSVDRGGETQYF
TGTGCCAGCAGCGTGGACAGGGGGGGAGAGACCCAGTACTTC
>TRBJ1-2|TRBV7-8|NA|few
CASSLGSSGVYGYTF
TGTGCCAGCAGCTTAGGTTCGTCCGGGGTCTATGGCTACACCTTC
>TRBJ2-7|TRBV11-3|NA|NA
CASSLGLEQYF
TGTGCCAGCAGCCTCGGACTTGAGCAGTACTTC
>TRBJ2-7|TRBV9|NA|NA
CASSVVAGAPYEQYF
TGTGCCAGCAGCGTAGTGGCAGGGGCCCCCTACGAGCAGTACTTC
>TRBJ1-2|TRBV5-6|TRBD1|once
CASSLEGTALYGYTF
TGTGCCAGCAGCTTGGAGGGGACAGCTCTCTATGGCTACACCTTC